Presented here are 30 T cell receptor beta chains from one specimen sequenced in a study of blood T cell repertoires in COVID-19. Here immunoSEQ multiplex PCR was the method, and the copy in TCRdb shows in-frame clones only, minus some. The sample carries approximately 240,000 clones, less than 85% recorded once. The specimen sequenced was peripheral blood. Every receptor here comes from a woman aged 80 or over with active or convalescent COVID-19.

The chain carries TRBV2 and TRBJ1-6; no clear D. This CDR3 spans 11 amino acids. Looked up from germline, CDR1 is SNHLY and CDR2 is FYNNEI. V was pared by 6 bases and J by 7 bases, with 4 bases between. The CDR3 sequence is CASRANSPLHF. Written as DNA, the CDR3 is TGTGCCAGCAGGGCAAATTCACCCCTCCACTTT.

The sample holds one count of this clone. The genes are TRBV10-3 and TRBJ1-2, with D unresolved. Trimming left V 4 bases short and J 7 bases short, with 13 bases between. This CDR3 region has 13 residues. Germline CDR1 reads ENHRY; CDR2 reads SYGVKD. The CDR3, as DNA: TGTGCCATCAGTGCGGGTTTAAAAGGTGGCTACACCTTC. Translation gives CAISAGLKGGYTF.

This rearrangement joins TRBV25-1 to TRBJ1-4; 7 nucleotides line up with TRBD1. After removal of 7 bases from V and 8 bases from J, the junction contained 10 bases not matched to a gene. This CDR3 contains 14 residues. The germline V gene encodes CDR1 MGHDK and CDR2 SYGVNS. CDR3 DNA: TGTGCCAGCACCAATACAGGGGCAGCCGAAAAACTGTTTTTT. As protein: CASTNTGAAEKLFF.

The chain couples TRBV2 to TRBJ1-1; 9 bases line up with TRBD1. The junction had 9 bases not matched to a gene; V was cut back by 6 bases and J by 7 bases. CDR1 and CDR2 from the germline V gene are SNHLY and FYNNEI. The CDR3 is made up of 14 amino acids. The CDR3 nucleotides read TGTGCCAGCAGGCGAATACAGGGGGCTGGTGAAGCTTTCTTT. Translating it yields CASRRIQGAGEAFF.

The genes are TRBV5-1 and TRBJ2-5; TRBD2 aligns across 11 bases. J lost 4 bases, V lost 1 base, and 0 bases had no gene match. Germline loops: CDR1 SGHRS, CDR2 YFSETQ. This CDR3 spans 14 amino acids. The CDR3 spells CASSLTSGGETQYF. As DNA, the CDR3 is TGCGCCAGCAGCTTGACTAGCGGGGGAGAGACCCAGTACTTC.

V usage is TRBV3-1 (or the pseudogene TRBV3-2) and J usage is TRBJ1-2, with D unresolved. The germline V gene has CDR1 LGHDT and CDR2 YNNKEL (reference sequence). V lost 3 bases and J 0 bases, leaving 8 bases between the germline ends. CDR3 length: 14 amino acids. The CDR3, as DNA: TGTGCCAGCAGCCACTCCCTCGCTAACTATGGCTACACCTTC. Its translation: CASSHSLANYGYTF.

CDR3 sequence reads: CATSEGLGHTDTQYF. In DNA, the CDR3 is TGTGCCACCAGTGAGGGACTAGGGCACACAGATACGCAGTATTTT. The rearrangement uses TRBV24-1 and TRBJ2-3; 8 bases are shared with TRBD2. The CDR3 is made up of 15 amino acids. Germline values: CDR1 KGHDR, CDR2 SFDVKD. V trimming: 4 bases; J trimming: 2 bases; junction bases outside the gene matches: 4.

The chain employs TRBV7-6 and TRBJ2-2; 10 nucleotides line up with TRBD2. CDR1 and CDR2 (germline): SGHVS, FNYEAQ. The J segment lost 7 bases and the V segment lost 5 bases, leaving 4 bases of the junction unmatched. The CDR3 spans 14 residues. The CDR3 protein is CASSPRLAGGELFF. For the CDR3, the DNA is TGTGCCAGCAGCCCTAGACTAGCGGGCGGGGAGCTGTTTTTT.

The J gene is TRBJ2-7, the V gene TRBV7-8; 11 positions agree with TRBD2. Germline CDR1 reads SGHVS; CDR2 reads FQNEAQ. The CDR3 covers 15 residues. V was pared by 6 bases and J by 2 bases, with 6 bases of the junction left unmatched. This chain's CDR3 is CASRALAGGPYEQYF. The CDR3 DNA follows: TGTGCCAGCAGGGCCCTAGCGGGAGGACCCTACGAGCAGTACTTC.

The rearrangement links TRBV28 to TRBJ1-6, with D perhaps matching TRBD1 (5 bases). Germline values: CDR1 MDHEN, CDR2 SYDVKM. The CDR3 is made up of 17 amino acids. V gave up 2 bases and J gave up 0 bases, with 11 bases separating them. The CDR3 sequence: CASSLIGGSSYNSPLHF. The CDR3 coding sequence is TGTGCCAGCAGTTTAATCGGGGGGAGCTCCTATAATTCACCCCTCCACTTT.

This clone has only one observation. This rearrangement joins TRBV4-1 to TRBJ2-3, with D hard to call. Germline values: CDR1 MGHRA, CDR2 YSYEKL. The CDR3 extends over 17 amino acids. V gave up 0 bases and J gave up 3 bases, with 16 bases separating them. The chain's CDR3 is CASSQDPIRLLTDTQYF. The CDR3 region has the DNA TGCGCCAGCAGCCAAGATCCAATCAGGTTATTAACAGATACGCAGTATTTT.

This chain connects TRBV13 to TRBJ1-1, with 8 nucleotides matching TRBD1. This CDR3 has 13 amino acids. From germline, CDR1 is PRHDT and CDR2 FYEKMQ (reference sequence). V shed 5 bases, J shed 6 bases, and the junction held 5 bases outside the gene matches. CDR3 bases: TGTGCCAGCAGCAAAGGACAGGGCGCTGAAGCTTTCTTT. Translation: CASSKGQGAEAFF. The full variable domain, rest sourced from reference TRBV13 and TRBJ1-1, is AAGVIQSPRHLIKEKRETATLKCYPIPRHDTVYWYQQGPGQDPQFLISFYEKMQSDKGSIPDRFSAQQFSDYHSELNMSSLELGDSALYFCASSKGQGAEAFFGQGTRLTVV.

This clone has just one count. The CDR3 DNA is TGCAGTGCTAGTAGCGGGGAGCCCGAGGGTGGGGGGACCAAGATCTGGATTAGCACAGATACGCAGTATTTT. The encoded protein is CSASSGEPEGGGTKIWISTDTQYF. The gene calls are TRBV20-1 and TRBJ2-3; 8 bases match TRBD2. Germline V gene lookup returns CDR1 DFQATT and CDR2 SNEGSKA (reference sequence). J was trimmed by 0 bases and V by 3 bases; bases with no gene match: 32. The CDR3 covers 24 residues.

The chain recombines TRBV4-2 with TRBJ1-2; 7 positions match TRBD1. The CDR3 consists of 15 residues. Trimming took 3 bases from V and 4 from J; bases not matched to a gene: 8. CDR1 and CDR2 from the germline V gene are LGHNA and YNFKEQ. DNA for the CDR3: TGTGCCAGCAGCCAGGCCGGGACAGAGGTCTATGGCTACACCTTC. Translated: CASSQAGTEVYGYTF.

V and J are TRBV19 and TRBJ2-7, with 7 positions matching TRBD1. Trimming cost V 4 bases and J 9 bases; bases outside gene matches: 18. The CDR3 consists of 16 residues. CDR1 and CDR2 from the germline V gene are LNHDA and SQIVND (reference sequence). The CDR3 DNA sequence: TGTGCCAGTAGTACCCCGCGGACAGGACCCTCTCGGGTGCAGTACTTC. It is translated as CASSTPRTGPSRVQYF.

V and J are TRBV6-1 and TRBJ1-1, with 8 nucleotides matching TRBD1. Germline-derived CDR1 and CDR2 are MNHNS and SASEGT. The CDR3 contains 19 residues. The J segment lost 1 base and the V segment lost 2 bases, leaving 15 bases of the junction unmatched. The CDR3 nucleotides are TGTGCCAGCAGTGAAAGGTTTGGCAGGGGGCCCTACCCGAACACTGAAGCTTTCTTT. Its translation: CASSERFGRGPYPNTEAFF.

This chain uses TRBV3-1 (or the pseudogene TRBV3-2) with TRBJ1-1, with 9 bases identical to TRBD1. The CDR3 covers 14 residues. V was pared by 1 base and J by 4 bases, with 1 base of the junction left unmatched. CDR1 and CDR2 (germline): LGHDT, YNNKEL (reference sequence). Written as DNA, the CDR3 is TGTGCCAGCAGCCAAGCGACAGGGGGCACTGAAGCTTTCTTT. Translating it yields CASSQATGGTEAFF.

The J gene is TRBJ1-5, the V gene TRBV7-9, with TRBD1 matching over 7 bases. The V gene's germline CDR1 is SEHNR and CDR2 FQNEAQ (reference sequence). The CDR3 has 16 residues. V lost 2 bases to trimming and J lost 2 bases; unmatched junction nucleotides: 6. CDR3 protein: CASSLSSDRGNQPQHF. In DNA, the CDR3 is TGTGCCAGCAGCTTATCGTCTGACAGGGGCAATCAGCCCCAGCATTTT.

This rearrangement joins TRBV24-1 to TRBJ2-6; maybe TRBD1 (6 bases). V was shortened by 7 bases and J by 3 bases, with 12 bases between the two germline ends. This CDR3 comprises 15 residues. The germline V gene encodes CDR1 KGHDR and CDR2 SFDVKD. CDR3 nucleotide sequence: TGTGCCACCAGCGACACAGGGCTTGGGGCCAACGTCCTGACTTTC. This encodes CATSDTGLGANVLTF.

The DNA for the CDR3 is TGTGCCAGCACCCGCAGCGGGCCGTGGCAAGAGACCCAGTACTTC. Its protein is CASTRSGPWQETQYF. The chain joins TRBV28 to TRBJ2-5; D may be TRBD2 (6 bases). CDR3 length: 15 residues. V was pared by 7 bases and J by 2 bases, with 17 bases between. The germline V gene has CDR1 MDHEN and CDR2 SYDVKM.

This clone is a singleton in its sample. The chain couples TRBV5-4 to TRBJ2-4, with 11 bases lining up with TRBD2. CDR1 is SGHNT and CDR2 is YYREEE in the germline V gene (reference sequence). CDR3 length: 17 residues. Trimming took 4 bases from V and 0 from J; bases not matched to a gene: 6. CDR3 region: CASSEELAGAAKNIQYF. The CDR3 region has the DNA TGTGCCAGCAGCGAAGAACTAGCGGGAGCAGCCAAAAACATTCAGTACTTC.

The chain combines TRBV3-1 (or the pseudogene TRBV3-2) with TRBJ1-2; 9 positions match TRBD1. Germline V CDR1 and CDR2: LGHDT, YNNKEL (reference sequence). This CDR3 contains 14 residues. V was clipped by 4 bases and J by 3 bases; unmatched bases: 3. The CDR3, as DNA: TGTGCCAGCAGCCGTAGACAGGGGGACTATGGCTACACCTTC. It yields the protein CASSRRQGDYGYTF.

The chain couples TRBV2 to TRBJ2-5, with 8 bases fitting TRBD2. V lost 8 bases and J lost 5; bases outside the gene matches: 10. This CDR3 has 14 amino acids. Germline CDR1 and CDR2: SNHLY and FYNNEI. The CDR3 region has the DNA TGTGCCAGCTCAGACGGGAGGGCCGGGGAGACCCAGTACTTC. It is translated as CASSDGRAGETQYF.

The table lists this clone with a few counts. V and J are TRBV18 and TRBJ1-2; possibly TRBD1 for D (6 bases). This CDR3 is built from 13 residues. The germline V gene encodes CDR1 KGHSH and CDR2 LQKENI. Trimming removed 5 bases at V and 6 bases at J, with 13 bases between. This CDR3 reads CASSKTGTDGYTF. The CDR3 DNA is TGTGCCAGCTCAAAAACAGGGACGGATGGCTACACCTTC.

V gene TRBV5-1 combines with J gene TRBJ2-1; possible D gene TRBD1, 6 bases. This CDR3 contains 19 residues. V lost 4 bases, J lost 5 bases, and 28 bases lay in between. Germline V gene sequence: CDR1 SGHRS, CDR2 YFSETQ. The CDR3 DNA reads TGCGCCAGCAGCAGCACAACCGGGGCCCCCAGGGGTTACAACAATGAGCAGTTCTTC. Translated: CASSSTTGAPRGYNNEQFF.

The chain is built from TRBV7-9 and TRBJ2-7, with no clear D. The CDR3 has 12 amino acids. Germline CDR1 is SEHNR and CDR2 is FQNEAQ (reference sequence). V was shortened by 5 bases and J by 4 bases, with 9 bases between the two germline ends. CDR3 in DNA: TGTGCCAGCAGCCCGACACCTTACGAGCAGTACTTC. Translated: CASSPTPYEQYF. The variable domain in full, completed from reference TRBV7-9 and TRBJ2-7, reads DTGVSQNPRHKITKRGQNVTFRCDPISEHNRLYWYRQTLGQGPEFLTYFQNEAQLEKSRLLSDRFSAERPKGSFSTLEIQRTEQGDSAMYLCASSPTPYEQYFGPGTRLTVT.

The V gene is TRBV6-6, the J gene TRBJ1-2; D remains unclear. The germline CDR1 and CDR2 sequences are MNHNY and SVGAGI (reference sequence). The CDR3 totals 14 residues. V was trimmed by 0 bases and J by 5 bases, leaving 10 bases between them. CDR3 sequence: CASSYSRGNYGYTF. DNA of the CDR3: TGTGCCAGCAGTTACTCGCGAGGGAATTATGGCTACACCTTC.

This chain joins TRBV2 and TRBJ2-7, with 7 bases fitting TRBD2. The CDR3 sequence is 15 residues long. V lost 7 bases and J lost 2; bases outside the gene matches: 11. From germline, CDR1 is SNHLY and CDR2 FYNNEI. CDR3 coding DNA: TGTGCCAGCAAAATGGGGAGGGGACGGGCCTACGAGCAGTACTTC. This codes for CASKMGRGRAYEQYF. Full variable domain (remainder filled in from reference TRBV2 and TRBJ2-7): EPEVTQTPSHQVTQMGQEVILRCVPISNHLYFYWYRQILGQKVEFLVSFYNNEISEKSEIFDDQFSVERPDGSNFTLKIRSTKLEDSAMYFCASKMGRGRAYEQYFGPGTRLTVT.

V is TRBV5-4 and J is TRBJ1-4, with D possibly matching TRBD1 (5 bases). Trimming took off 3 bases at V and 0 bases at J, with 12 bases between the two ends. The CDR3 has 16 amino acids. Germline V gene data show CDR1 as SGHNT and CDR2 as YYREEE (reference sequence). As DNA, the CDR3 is TGTGCCAGCAGCTCGAGGACAACTGCAACTAATGAAAAACTGTTTTTT. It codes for CASSSRTTATNEKLFF.

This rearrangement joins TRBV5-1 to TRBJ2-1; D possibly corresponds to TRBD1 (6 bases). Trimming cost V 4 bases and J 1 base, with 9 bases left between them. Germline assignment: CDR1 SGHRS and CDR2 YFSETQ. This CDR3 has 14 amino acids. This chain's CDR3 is CASSRDTSYNEQFF. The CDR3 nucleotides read TGCGCCAGCAGCAGGGACACATCCTACAATGAGCAGTTCTTC.